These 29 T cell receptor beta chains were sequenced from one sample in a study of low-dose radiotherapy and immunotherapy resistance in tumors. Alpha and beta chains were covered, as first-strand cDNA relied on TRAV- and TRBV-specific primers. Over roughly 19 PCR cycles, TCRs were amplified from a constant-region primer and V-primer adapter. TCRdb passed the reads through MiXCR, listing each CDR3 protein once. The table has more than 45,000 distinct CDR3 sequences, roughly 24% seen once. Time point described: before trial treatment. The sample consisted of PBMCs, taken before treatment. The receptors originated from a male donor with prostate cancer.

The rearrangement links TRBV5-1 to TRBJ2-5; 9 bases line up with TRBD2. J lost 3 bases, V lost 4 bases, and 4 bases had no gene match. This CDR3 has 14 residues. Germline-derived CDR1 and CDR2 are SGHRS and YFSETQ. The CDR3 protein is CASSPGLAKETQYF. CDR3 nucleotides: TGCGCCAGCAGCCCGGGACTAGCTAAAGAGACCCAGTACTTC. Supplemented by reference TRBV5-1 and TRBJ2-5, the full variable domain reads KAGVTQTPRYLIKTRGQQVTLSCSPISGHRSVSWYQQTPGQGLQFLFEYFSETQRNKGNFPGRFSGRQFSNSRSEMNVSTLELGDSALYLCASSPGLAKETQYFGPGTRLLVL.

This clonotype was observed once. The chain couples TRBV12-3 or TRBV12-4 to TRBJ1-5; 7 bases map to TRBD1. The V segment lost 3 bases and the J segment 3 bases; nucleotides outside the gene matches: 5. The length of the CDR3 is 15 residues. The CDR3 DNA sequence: TGTGCCAGCAGTTTTATGGGACAGTACAATCAGCCCCAGCATTTT. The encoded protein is CASSFMGQYNQPQHF.

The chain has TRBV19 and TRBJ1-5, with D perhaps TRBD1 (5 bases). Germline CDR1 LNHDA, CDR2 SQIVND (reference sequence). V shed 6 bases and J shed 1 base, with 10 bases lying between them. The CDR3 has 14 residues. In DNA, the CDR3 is TGTGCCAGTAGGGGCGGACACAGCAATCAGCCCCAGCATTTT. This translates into CASRGGHSNQPQHF.

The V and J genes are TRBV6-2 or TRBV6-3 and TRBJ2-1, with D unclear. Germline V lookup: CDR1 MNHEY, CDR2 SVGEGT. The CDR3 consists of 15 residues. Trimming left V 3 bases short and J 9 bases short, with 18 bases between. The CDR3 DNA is TGTGCCAGCAGTTATAAGGTAATCACCCGTGGTGAGCAGTTCTTC. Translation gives CASSYKVITRGEQFF.

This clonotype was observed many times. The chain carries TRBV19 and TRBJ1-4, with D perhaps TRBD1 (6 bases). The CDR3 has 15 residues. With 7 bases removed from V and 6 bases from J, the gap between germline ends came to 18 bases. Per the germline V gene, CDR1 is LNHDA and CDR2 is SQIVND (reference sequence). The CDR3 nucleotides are TGTGCCAGTACCTCGGCGGGGGGCGCCTATGAAAAACTGTTTTTT. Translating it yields CASTSAGGAYEKLFF.

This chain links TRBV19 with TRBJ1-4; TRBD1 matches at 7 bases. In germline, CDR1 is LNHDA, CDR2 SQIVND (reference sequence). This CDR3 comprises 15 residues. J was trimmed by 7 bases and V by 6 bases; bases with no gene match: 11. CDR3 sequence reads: CASSKRTGVSEKLFF. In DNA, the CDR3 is TGTGCCAGTAGCAAAAGGACAGGAGTGAGTGAAAAACTGTTTTTT.

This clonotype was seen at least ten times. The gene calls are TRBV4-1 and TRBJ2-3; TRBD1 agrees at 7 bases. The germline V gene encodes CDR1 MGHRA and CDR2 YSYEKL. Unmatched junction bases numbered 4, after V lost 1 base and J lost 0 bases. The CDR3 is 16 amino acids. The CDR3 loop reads CASSQVTDRSTDTQYF. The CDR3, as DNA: TGCGCCAGCAGCCAAGTTACGGACAGGAGCACAGATACGCAGTATTTT.

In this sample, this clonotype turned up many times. The CDR3: CASSLGGYGANVLTF. The CDR3 DNA reads TGTGCCAGCAGCTTAGGAGGGTACGGGGCCAACGTCCTGACTTTC. The chain employs TRBV7-3 and TRBJ2-6, with D perhaps TRBD2 (6 bases). Germline V gene data show CDR1 as SGHTA and CDR2 as FQGTGA. Trimming removed 2 bases from V and 4 bases from J, with 9 bases in between. The CDR3 length is 15 residues. Full variable domain (remainder filled in from reference TRBV7-3 and TRBJ2-6): GAGVSQTPSNKVTEKGKYVELRCDPISGHTALYWYRQSLGQGPEFLIYFQGTGAADDSGLPNDRFFAVRPEGSVSTLKIQRTERGDSAVYLCASSLGGYGANVLTFGAGSRLTVL.

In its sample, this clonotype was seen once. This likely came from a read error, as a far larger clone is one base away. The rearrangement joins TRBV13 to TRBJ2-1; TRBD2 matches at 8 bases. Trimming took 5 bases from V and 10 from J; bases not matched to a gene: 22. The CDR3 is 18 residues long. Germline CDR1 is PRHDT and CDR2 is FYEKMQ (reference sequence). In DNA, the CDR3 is TGTGCCAGCAGCCCCGCCGGGGCTACTAGCGGTCGAGCCTACGAGCAGTTCTTC. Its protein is CASSPAGATSGRAYEQFF.

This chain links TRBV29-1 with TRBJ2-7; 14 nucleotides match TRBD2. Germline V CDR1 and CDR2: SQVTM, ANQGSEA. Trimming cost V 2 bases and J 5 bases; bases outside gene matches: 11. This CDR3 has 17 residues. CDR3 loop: CSVELMGLAGDPHEQYF. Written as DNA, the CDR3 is TGCAGCGTTGAACTTATGGGACTAGCGGGAGACCCCCACGAGCAGTACTTC.

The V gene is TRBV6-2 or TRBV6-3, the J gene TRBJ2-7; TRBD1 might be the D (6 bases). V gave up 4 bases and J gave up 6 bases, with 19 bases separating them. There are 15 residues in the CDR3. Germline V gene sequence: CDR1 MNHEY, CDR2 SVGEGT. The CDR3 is CASSWPAGALAEQYF. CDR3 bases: TGTGCCAGCAGTTGGCCCGCAGGGGCTCTCGCCGAGCAGTACTTC.

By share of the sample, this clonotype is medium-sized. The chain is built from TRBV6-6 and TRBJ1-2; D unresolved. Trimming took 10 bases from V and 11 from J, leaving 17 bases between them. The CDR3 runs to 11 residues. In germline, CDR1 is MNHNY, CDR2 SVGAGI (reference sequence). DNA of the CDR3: TGTGCCATCTACGGTGACACAAGGTACACCTTC. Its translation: CAIYGDTRYTF.

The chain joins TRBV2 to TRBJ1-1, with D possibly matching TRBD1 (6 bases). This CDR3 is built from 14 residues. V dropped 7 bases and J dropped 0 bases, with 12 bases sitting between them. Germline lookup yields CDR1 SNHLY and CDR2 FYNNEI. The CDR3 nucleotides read TGTGCCAGCAAGGGGGACGGCCTGAACACTGAAGCTTTCTTT. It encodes CASKGDGLNTEAFF. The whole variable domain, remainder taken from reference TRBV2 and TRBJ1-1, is EPEVTQTPSHQVTQMGQEVILRCVPISNHLYFYWYRQILGQKVEFLVSFYNNEISEKSEIFDDQFSVERPDGSNFTLKIRSTKLEDSAMYFCASKGDGLNTEAFFGQGTRLTVV.

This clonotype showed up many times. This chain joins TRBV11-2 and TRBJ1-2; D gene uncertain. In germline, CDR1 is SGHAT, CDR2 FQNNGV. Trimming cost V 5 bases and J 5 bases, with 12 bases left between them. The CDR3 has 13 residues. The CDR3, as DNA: TGTGCCAGCAGCCCCGCCGCGGGGTATGGCTACACCTTC. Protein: CASSPAAGYGYTF.

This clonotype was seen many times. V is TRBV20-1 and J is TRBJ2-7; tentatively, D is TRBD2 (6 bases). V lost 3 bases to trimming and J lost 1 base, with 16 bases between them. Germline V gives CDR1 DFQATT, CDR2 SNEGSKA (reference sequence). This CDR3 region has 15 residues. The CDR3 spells CSARAAGISSYEQYF. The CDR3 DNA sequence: TGCAGTGCTAGGGCGGCGGGGATATCTTCCTACGAGCAGTACTTC.

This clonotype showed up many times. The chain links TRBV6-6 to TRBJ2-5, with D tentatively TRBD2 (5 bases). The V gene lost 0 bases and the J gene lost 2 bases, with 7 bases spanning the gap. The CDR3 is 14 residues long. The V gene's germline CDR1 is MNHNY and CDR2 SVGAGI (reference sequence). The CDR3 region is CASSYSEGQETQYF. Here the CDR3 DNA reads TGTGCCAGCAGTTACTCCGAGGGTCAAGAGACCCAGTACTTC.

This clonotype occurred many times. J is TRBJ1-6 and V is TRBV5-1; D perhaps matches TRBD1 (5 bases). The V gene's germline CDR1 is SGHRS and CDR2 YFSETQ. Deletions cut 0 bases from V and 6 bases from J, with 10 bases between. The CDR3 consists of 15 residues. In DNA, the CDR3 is TGCGCCAGCAGCTTGGATGGAGGGGCTAATTCACCCCTCCACTTT. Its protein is CASSLDGGANSPLHF. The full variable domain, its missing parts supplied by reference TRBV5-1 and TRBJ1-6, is KAGVTQTPRYLIKTRGQQVTLSCSPISGHRSVSWYQQTPGQGLQFLFEYFSETQRNKGNFPGRFSGRQFSNSRSEMNVSTLELGDSALYLCASSLDGGANSPLHFGNGTRLTVT.

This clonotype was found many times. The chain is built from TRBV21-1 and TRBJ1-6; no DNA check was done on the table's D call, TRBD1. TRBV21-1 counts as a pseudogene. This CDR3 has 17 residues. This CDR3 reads CASSNISRDSLNSPLHF. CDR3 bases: TGTGCCAGCAGCAACATATCGAGGGACAGCCTTAATTCACCCCTCCACTTT.

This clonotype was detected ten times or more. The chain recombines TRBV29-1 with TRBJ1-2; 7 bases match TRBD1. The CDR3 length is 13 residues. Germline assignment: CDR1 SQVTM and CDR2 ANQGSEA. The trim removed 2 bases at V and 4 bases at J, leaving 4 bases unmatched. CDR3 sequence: CSVEIDRAYGYTF. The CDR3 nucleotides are TGCAGCGTTGAAATTGACAGGGCCTATGGCTACACCTTC. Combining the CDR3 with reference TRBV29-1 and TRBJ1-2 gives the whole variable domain SAVISQKPSRDICQRGTSLTIQCQVDSQVTMMFWYRQQPGQSLTLIATANQGSEATYESGFVIDKFPISRPNLTFSTLTVSNMSPEDSSIYLCSVEIDRAYGYTFGSGTRLTVV.

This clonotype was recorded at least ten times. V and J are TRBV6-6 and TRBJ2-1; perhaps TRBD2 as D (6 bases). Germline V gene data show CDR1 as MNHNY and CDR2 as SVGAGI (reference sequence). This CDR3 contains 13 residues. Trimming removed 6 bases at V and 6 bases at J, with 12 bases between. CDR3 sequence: CASSPGLFNEQFF. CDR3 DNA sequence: TGTGCCAGCAGCCCGGGACTCTTCAATGAGCAGTTCTTC.

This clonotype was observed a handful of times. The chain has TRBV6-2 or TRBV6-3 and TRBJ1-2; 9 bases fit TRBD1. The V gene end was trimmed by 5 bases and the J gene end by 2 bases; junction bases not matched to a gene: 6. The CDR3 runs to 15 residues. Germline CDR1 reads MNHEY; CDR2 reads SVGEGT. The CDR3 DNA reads TGTGCCAGCAGTCCCGGGGACAGGGACAACTATGGCTACACCTTC. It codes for CASSPGDRDNYGYTF.

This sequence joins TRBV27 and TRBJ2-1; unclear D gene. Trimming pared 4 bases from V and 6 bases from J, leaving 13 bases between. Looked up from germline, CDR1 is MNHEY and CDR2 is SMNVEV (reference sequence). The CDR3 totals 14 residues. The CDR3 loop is CASSSGSYGNEQFF. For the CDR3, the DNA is TGTGCCAGCAGTTCCGGGTCCTACGGCAATGAGCAGTTCTTC.

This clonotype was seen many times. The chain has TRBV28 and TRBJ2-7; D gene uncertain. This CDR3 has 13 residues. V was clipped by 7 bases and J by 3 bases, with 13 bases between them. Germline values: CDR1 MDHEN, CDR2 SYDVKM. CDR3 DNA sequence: TGTGCCAGCATTGGTGCGTCTTTCTACGAGCAGTACTTC. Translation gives CASIGASFYEQYF.

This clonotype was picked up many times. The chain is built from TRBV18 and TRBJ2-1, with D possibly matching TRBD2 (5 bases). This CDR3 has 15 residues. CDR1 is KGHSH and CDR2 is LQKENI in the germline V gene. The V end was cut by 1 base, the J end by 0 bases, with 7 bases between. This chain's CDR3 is CASSPLGSSYNEQFF. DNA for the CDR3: TGTGCCAGCTCACCACTGGGGAGCTCCTACAATGAGCAGTTCTTC.

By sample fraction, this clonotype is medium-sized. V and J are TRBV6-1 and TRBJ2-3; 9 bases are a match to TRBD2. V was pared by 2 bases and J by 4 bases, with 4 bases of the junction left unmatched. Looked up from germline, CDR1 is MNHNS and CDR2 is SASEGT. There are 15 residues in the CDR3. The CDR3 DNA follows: TGTGCCAGCAGTGAAACAGCGGGGGGCCCAGATACGCAGTATTTT. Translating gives CASSETAGGPDTQYF.

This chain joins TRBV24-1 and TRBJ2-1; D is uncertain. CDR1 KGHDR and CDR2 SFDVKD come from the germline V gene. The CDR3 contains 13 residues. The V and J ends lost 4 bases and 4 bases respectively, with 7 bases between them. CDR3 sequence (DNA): TGTGCCACCAGTGAGTCAGCGTACAATGAGCAGTTCTTC. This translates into CATSESAYNEQFF.

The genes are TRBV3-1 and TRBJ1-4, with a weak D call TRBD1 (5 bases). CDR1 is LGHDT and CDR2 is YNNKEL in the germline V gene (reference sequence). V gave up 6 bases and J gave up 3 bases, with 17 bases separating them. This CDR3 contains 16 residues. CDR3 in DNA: TGTGCCAGCAGGGGTACACAGGAAGGAGCTAATGAAAAACTGTTTTTT. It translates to CASRGTQEGANEKLFF.

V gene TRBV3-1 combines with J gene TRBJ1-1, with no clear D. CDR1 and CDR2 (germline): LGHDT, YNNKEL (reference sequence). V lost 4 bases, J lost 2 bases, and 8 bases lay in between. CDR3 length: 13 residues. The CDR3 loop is CASSPLANTEAFF. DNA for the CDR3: TGTGCCAGCAGCCCCCTCGCTAACACTGAAGCTTTCTTT.

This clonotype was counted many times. This chain's CDR3 is CASSFSLAKNIQYF. CDR3 bases: TGTGCCAGCAGTTTTAGTTTAGCCAAAAACATTCAGTACTTC. The chain uses TRBV12-3 or TRBV12-4 and TRBJ2-4; D is ambiguous. This CDR3 region has 14 residues. V gave up 3 bases and J gave up 0 bases, with 6 bases separating them.